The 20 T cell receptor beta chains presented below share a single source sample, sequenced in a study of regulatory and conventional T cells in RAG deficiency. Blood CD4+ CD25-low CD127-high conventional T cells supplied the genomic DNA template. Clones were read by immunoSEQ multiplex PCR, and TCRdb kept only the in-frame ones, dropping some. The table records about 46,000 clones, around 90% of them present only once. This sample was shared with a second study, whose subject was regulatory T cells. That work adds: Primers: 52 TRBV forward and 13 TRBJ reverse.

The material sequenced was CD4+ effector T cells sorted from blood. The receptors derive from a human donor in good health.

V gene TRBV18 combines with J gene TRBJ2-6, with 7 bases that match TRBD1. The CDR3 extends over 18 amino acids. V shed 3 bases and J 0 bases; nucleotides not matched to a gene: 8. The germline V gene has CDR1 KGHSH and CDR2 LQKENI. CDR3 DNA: TGTGCCAGCTCACCGATCAGGGGACAGAACTCTGGGGCCAACGTCCTGACTTTC. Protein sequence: CASSPIRGQNSGANVLTF.

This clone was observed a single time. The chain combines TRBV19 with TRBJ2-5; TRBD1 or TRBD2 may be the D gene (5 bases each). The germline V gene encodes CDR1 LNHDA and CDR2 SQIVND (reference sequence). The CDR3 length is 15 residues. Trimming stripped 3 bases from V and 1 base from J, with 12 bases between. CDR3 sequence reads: CASSIGLGVQETQYF. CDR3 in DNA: TGTGCCAGTAGTATTGGGTTGGGGGTCCAAGAGACCCAGTACTTC.

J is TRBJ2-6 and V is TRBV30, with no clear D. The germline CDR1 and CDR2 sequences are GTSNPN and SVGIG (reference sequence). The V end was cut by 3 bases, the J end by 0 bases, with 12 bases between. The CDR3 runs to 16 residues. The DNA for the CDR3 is TGTGCCTGGAGCGACCAAATCAGCTCTGGGGCCAACGTCCTGACTTTC. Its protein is CAWSDQISSGANVLTF.

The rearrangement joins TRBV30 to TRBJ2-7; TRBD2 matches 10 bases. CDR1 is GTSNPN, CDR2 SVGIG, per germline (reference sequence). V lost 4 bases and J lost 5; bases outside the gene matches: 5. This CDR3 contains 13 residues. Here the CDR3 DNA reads TGTGCCTGGAACTCGGGACTAGCGAACGAGCAGTACTTC. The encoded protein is CAWNSGLANEQYF.

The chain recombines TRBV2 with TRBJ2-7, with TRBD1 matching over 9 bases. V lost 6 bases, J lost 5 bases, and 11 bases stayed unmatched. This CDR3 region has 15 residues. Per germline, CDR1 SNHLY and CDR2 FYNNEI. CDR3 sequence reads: CASSRGQGPYNEQYF. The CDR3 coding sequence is TGTGCCAGCAGCCGCGGACAGGGGCCGTACAACGAGCAGTACTTC.

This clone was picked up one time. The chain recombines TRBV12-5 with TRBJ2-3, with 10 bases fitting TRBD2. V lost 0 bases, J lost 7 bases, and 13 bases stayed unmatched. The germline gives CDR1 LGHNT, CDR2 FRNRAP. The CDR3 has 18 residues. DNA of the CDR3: TGTGCTAGTGGTTTGGTCCCTGTAACTAGCGGGGTTCCCTATACGCAGTATTTT. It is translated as CASGLVPVTSGVPYTQYF. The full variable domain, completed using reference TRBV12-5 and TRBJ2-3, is DARVTQTPRHKVTEMGQEVTMRCQPILGHNTVFWYRQTMMQGLELLAYFRNRAPLDDSGMPKDRFSAEMPDATLATLKIQPSEPRDSAVYFCASGLVPVTSGVPYTQYFGPGTRLTVL.

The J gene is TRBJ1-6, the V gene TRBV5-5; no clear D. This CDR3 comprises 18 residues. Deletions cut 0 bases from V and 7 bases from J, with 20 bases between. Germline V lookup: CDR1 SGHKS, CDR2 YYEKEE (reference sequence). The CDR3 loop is CASSLGRLVQGRNSPLHF. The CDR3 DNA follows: TGTGCCAGCAGCTTGGGAAGGTTGGTCCAAGGACGGAATTCACCCCTCCACTTT.

DNA for the CDR3: TGTGCCATAAGGGAGGGCCCCTCGACCCTCCACTTT. This encodes CAIREGPSTLHF. This chain links TRBV7-2 with TRBJ1-6; unclear D gene. This CDR3 spans 12 amino acids. Trimming removed 10 bases from V and 14 bases from J, with 18 bases in between. Germline assignment: CDR1 SGHTA and CDR2 FQGNSA.

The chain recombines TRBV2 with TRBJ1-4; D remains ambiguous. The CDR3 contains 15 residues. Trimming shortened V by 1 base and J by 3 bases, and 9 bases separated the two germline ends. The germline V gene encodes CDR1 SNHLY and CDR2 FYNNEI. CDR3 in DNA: TGTGCCAGCAGTGAAGAGGCTGGGTCTAATGAAAAACTGTTTTTT. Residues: CASSEEAGSNEKLFF. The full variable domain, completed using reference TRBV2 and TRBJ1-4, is EPEVTQTPSHQVTQMGQEVILRCVPISNHLYFYWYRQILGQKVEFLVSFYNNEISEKSEIFDDQFSVERPDGSNFTLKIRSTKLEDSAMYFCASSEEAGSNEKLFFGSGTQLSVL.

The CDR3 is CASSVGGRMYEQYF. The CDR3, as DNA: TGTGCCAGCAGTGTTGGGGGGCGCATGTACGAGCAGTACTTC. The chain employs TRBV2 and TRBJ2-7; D might be TRBD1 or TRBD2, each matching 6 bases. Per the germline V gene, CDR1 is SNHLY and CDR2 is FYNNEI. V was shortened by 4 bases and J by 4 bases, with 14 bases between the two germline ends. This CDR3 has 14 residues.

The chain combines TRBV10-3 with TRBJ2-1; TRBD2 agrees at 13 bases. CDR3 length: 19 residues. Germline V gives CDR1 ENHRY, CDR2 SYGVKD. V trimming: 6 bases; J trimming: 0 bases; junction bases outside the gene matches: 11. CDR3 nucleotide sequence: TGTGCCATCAGGAAGACTAGCGGGAGGCTTGCCGACTCCTACAATGAGCAGTTCTTC. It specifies CAIRKTSGRLADSYNEQFF.

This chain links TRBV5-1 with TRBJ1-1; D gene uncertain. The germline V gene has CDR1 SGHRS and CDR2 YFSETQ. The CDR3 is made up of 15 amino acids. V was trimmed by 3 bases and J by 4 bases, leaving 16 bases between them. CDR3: CASSSMGEPGTEAFF. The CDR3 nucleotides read TGCGCCAGCAGCTCCATGGGTGAGCCCGGCACTGAAGCTTTCTTT.

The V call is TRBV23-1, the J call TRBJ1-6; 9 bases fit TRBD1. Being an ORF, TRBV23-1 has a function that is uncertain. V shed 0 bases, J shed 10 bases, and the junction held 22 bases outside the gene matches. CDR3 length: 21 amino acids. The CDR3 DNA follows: TGCGCCAGCAGTCAATCGATGGTAATTCTCTTTGGTGGGACAGGGAGGTCACCCCTCCACTTT. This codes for CASSQSMVILFGGTGRSPLHF.

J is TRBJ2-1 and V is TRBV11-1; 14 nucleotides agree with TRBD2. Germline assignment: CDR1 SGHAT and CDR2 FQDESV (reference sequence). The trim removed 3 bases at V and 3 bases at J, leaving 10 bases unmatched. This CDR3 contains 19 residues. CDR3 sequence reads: CASSLEGTSGSRGYNEQFF. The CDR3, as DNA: TGTGCCAGCAGCTTGGAAGGGACTAGCGGGAGCAGGGGCTACAATGAGCAGTTCTTC.

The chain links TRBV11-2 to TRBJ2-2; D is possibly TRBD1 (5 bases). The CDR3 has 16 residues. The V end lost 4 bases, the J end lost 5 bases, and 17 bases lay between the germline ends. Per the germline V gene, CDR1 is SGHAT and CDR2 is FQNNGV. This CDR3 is CASSWQGASMTGELFF. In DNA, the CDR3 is TGTGCCAGCAGCTGGCAGGGCGCAAGTATGACCGGGGAGCTGTTTTTT. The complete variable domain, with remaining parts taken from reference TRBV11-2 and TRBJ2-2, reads EAGVAQSPRYKIIEKRQSVAFWCNPISGHATLYWYQQILGQGPKLLIQFQNNGVVDDSQLPKDRFSAERLKGVDSTLKIQPAKLEDSAVYLCASSWQGASMTGELFFGEGSRLTVL.

CDR3 amino acids: CASQRDENVYGVEQYF. Written as DNA, the CDR3 is TGTGCCAGTCAACGGGACGAAAACGTTTACGGGGTCGAGCAGTACTTC. The rearrangement links TRBV11-1 to TRBJ2-7; either TRBD1 or TRBD2 may supply D (5 bases each). The CDR3 contains 16 residues. Germline values: CDR1 SGHAT, CDR2 FQDESV (reference sequence). With 9 bases removed from V and 6 bases from J, the gap between germline ends came to 27 bases.

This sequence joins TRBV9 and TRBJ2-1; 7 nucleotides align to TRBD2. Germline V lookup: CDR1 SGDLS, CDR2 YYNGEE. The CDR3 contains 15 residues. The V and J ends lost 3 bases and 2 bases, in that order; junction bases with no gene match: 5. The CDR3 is CASSAAGVTYNEQFF. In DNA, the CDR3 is TGTGCCAGCAGCGCGGCGGGAGTTACCTACAATGAGCAGTTCTTC.

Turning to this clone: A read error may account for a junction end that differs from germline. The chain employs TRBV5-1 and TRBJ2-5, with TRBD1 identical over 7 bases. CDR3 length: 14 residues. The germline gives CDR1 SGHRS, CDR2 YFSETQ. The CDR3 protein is CASSIGTVEDTQYF. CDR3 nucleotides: TGCGCCAGCAGCATCGGGACAGTCGAAGATACCCAGTACTTC.

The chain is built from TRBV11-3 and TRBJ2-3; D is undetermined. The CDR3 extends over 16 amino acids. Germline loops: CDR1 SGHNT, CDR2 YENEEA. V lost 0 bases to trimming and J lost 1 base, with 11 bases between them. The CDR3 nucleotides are TGTGCCAGCAGCTTAGATATGCAAGGTGGCACAGATACGCAGTATTTT. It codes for CASSLDMQGGTDTQYF.

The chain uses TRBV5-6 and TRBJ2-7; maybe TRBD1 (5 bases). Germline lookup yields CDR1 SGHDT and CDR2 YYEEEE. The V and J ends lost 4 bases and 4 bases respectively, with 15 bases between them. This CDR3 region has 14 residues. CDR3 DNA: TGTGCCAGCAGCCCGAGACAGCCAACTTACGAGCAGTACTTC. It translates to CASSPRQPTYEQYF.